The source of this T cell receptor beta chain is a study of T cells in tuberculosis. The study, taken as a whole, reports: Low-affinity CD1B-GMM tetramer-binding T cells may have been missed.

Sorting used thawed, overnight-rested PBMC stained with anti-CD3, a viability dye and GMM-loaded CD1B tetramer. CD1B tetramers were loaded with Rhodococcus equi-derived C32 glucose monomycolate. Approximately 94,000 tetramer-negative cells were sorted from each donor. Trimming cost V 9 bases and J 0 bases; bases outside gene matches: 8. Germline V CDR1 and CDR2: MDHEN, SYDVKM. This CDR3 has 15 residues. Generated by immunoSEQ multiplex PCR, the TCRdb table keeps only in-frame clones and is missing some. The sample includes 61,000 or so clones, roughly 79% seen only once; the top ten take 13%. The clonotype comes from an adult woman with latent tuberculosis. J is TRBJ2-3 and V is TRBV28, with 8 nucleotides matching TRBD2. What was sequenced was CD1b-GMM tetramer-negative cells sorted from PBMCs. The CDR3 reads CASYAGGPSTDTQYF. DNA for the CDR3: TGTGCCAGTTATGCGGGGGGCCCTAGCACAGATACGCAGTATTTT.